This entry features one TCR beta chain sequence. Original handling: Amplification of reference gene primers was used by the study to estimate nucleated cell counts. Clones were sequenced by immunoSEQ multiplex PCR, and TCRdb holds only the in-frame ones, with some missing. V and J calls and clone size follow that table, whereas D and trimming were derived from the DNA. The sample shows 340,000 or so clones, 86% of them seen only once. This record belongs to a study of blood T cell repertoires in COVID-19. In the study overall: T cells, B-cell-depleted T cells, or PBMCs provided the cDNA or gDNA that served as material.

J lost 4 bases, V lost 3 bases, and 6 bases had no gene match. Germline V lookup: CDR1 SGHRS, CDR2 YFSETQ. This CDR3 comprises 15 residues. Assignment of participants to cohorts was predicated upon participant-reported clinical history. This rearrangement joins TRBV5-1 to TRBJ2-7, with TRBD1 matching 11 bases. The TCR sequence derives from a woman aged 40 to 50 with acute COVID-19. Sequences were obtained from PBMCs or T cells enriched from blood (not recorded which). CDR3 amino acids: CASSSRGQGGYEQYF. CDR3 coding DNA: TGCGCCAGCAGCTCGAGGGGACAGGGGGGATACGAGCAGTACTTC.